Sequencing of this T cell receptor beta chain was carried out in a study of T-cell reconstitution after alpha-beta-depleted transplantation in children. Deletions cut 2 bases from V and 5 bases from J, with 7 bases between. Germline CDR1 is SEHNR and CDR2 is FQNEAQ (reference sequence). The CDR3 runs to 12 residues. As it was prepared, the TCRbeta library received unique molecular identifiers. MiXCR, run by TCRdb on the PCR reads, gives a single entry per CDR3 protein. Counted here are about 400,000 distinct CDR3 sequences, roughly 22% occurring once; the ten biggest clones make up 3.8%. The chain couples TRBV7-9 to TRBJ2-7; D unclear. Sample: PBMCs from the stem cell graft donor, taken from the stem cell graft. The clonotype comes from a human donor who donated a stem cell graft to a child with acute myeloid leukemia. The CDR3 is CASSLTTDEQYF. Written as DNA, the CDR3 is TGTGCCAGCAGCTTAACGACCGACGAGCAGTACTTC.